This T cell receptor (beta chain) was captured in a study of blood T cell repertoires in COVID-19. Germline CDR1 SGHTA, CDR2 FQGTGA. The CDR3 length is 12 residues. Trimming removed 5 bases at V and 15 bases at J, with 17 bases between. The assay was immunoSEQ multiplex PCR, and TCRdb's table has in-frame clones only and misses some. Seen here are about 190,000 clones, 65% to 80% observed once, and the top ten hold approximately 13%. The sequencing input was peripheral blood. The chain carries TRBV7-3 and TRBJ2-1, with D perhaps TRBD2 (7 bases). The TCR sequence derives from a man in his forties or fifties who had recovered from COVID-19. The CDR3 loop reads CASSPDGGRLFF. The CDR3 region has the DNA TGTGCCAGCAGCCCCGACGGGGGGCGCCTGTTCTTC.